This TCR beta chain was recovered during a study of T-cell memory formation after mild COVID-19. Study-wide context: Clustering of TCRs was largely donor specific. Study-level results: The CD4+ clones that contracted clustered mainly within CM and EM, and the CD8+ clones concentrated in EMRA.

The length of the CDR3 is 12 residues. The germline CDR1 and CDR2 sequences are SEHNR and FQNEAQ (reference sequence). Trimming took 7 bases from V and 8 from J; bases not matched to a gene: 4. One entry per CDR3 protein, called by TCRdb with MiXCR from the 5' RACE reads. The data contain 110,000 or so distinct CDR3 sequences, around a fifth of them singletons. A remark on this clonotype: Its antigen is as yet unknown.

The sequenced sample was PBMCs or a T cell subset sorted from them (not recorded which). This rearrangement joins TRBV7-9 to TRBJ2-1; TRBD2 matches at 8 bases. The clonotype originates from a man aged 18 to 35 who had mild COVID-19 (a few samples of this study predate the infection). Cell type and time point are not known. The CDR3 coding sequence is TGTGCCAGCACCCTGCGGGGGGATGAGCAGTTCTTC. Its protein is CASTLRGDEQFF.